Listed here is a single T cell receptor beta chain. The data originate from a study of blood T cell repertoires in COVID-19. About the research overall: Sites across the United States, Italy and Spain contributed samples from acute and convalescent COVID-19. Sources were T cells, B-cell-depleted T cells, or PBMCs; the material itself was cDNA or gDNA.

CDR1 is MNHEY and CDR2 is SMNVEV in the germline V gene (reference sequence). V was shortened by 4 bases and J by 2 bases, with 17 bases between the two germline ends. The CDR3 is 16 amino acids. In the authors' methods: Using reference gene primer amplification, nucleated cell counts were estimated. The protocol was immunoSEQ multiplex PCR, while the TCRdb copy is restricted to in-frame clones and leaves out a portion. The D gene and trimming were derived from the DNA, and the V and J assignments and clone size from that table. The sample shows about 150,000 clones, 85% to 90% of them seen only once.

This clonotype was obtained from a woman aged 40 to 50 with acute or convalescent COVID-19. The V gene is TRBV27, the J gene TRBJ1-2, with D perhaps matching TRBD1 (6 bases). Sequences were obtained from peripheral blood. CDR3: CASSSLPGQRNYGYTF. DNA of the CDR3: TGTGCCAGCAGTTCTTTGCCGGGACAACGGAACTATGGCTACACCTTC.